This T cell receptor (beta chain) was found in a study of CXCR3-negative and CXCR3-positive naive CD8 T cells. With respect to this clonotype: Its specificity is unknown.

CDR1 and CDR2 (germline): MGHRA, YSYEKL. This CDR3 contains 15 residues. The study, taken as a whole, reports: Within a donor, both naive subsets shared TRBV-TRBJ usage, unlike memory cells. Comparably high diversity was seen in both naive subsets, and much lower diversity in memory CD8+ cells.

It was by 5' RACE with UMI labels that the TRB cDNA libraries were prepared. TCRdb derives one entry per CDR3 protein from the 5' RACE reads, leaving out DNA. Reported are tens of thousands of distinct CDR3 sequences; the ten largest clones contain around 20%. Sequencing was performed on memory CD8+ T cells from blood. The chain joins TRBV4-1 to TRBJ2-7. The TCR originated in a human donor in good health. Some clones in this sample may be carry-over from other donors' samples. CDR3 protein: CASSQDRYGNYEQYF.